This entry concerns a single TCR beta chain. Its target is unknown. The sample's treatment: approximately 10-day PBMC culture with coronavirus spike peptide pools or control peptides (ViraFEST assay). Cell culture was performed with approximately 1.8 million PBMCs per well in the presence of 8 to 10 IU/ml IL-2 and 10 ug/ml peptide pools. These data come from a study of vaccination and CD4 T cells after COVID-19. Study-level results: The median SARS-CoV-2-reactive clonotype number increased from around 20 to 38, without statistical significance.

CD4+ T cells that had been cultured provided DNA sequenced with the Oncomine TCR Beta short-read assay. Cultures of CD4+ T cells served as the source for extracting genomic DNA. TCRdb passed the PCR reads through MiXCR, listing each CDR3 protein once. This sample has about 12,000 distinct CDR3 sequences, with approximately 37% found just once. The CDR3 covers 19 residues. Sequencing was carried out using cultured CD4+ T cells from blood. The receptor was isolated from a human donor with COVID-19. J is TRBJ1-6 and V is TRBV1. TRBV1 is flagged as a pseudogene. DNA for the CDR3: TGCACCAGCAGCCAAGAAGCCTTGCGAAGGAGGGCCTATAATTCACCCCTCCACTTT. This sequence encodes CTSSQEALRRRAYNSPLHF.